This T cell receptor beta chain was identified in a study of blood T cells in healthy people across ages. Study results and caveats: It was not known whether donors were CMV positive (a possible confounder of expanded clonotype changes).

Many counts were recorded for this clonotype. Antigen: not known. A junction end diverges from the germline sequence, so it may reflect a read error. Each donor had about 9.6 milliliters of peripheral blood drawn. The CDR3 runs 13 residues. A J-beta primer mix and a sample-barcoded 5' primer were used in a second PCR of roughly 7 to 12 cycles. Every individual sample yielded 2.5 million or more paired-end reads (each containing CDR3). MiXCR, run by TCRdb on the 5' RACE reads, gives a single entry per CDR3 protein. The top ten clones hold around 15% of a sample with some 900,000 distinct CDR3 sequences, under 50% of them seen once.

Sequencing input: blood. The TCR was taken from a man in his thirties or forties in good health. This rearrangement joins TRBV12-3 or TRBV12-4 to TRBJ2-5, with D perhaps TRBD1 (6 bases). CDR3 region: CASSLGGTETQYF. Written as DNA, the CDR3 is TGCGCCAGCAGCTTAGGGGGTACGGAGACCCAGTACTTC.